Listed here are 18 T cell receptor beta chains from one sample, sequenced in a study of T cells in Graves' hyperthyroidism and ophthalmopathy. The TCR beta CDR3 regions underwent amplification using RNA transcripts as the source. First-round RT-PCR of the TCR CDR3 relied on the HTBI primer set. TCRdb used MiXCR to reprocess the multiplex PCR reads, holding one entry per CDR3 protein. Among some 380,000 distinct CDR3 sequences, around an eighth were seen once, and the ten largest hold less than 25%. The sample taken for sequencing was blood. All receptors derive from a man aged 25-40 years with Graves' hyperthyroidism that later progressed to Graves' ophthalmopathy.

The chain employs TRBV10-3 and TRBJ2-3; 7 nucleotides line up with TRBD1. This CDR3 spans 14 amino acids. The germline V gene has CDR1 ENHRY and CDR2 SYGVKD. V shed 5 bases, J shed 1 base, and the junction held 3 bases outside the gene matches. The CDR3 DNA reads TGTGCCATCAGTCCAGACAGGGGCACAGATACGCAGTATTTT. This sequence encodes CAISPDRGTDTQYF.

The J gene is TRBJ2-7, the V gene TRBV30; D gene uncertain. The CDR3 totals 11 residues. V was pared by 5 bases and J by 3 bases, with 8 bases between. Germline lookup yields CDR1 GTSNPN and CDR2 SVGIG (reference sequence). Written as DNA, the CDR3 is TGTGCCTGGTCCACGAACTACGAGCAGTACTTC. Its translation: CAWSTNYEQYF. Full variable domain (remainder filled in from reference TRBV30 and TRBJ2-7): SQTIHQWPATLVQPVGSPLSLECTVEGTSNPNLYWYRQAAGRGLQLLFYSVGIGQISSEVPQNLSASRPQDRQFILSSKKLLLSDSGFYLCAWSTNYEQYFGPGTRLTVT.

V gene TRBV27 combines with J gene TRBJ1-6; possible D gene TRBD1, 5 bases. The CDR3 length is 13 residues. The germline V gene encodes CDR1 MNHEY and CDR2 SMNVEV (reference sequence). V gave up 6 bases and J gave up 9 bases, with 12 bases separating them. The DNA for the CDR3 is TGTGCCAGCAGCCTGCCGGGACCTTCACCCCTCCACTTT. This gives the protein CASSLPGPSPLHF.

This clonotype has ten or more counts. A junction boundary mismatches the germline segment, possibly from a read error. CDR3: CASSPIGVRGSF. In DNA form, the CDR3 reads TGTGCCAGCAGTCCAATCGGGGTCAGGGGATCCTTC. The rearrangement joins TRBV12-3 or TRBV12-4 to TRBJ1-2; TRBD1 might be the D (6 bases). This CDR3 contains 12 residues.

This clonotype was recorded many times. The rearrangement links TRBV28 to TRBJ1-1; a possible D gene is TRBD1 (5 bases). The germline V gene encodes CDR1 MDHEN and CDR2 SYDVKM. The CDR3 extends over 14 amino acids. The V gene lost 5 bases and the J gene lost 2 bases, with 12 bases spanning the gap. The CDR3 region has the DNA TGTGCCAGCAGTCCTCCGACAGAAAACACTGAAGCTTTCTTT. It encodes CASSPPTENTEAFF.

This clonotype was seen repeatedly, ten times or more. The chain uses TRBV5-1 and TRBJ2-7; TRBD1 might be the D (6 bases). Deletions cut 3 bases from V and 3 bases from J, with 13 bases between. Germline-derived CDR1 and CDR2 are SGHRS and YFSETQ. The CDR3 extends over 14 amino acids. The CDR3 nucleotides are TGCGCCAGCAGCTGGGAAGGGGGATACTACGAGCAGTACTTC. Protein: CASSWEGGYYEQYF. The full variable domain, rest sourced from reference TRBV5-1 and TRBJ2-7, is KAGVTQTPRYLIKTRGQQVTLSCSPISGHRSVSWYQQTPGQGLQFLFEYFSETQRNKGNFPGRFSGRQFSNSRSEMNVSTLELGDSALYLCASSWEGGYYEQYFGPGTRLTVT.

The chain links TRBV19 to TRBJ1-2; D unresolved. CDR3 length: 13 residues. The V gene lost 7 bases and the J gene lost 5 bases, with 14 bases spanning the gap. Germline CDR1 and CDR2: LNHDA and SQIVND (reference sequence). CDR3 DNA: TGTGCCAGTACCCAAAACGCCTTGTATGGCTACACCTTC. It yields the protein CASTQNALYGYTF.

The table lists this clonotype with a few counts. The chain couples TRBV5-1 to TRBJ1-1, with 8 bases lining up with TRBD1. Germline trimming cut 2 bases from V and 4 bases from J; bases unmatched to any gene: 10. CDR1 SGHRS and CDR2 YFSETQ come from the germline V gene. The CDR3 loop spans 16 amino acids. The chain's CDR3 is CASSFRNGQGGTEAFF. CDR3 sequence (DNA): TGCGCCAGCAGCTTTCGAAACGGACAGGGAGGCACTGAAGCTTTCTTT.

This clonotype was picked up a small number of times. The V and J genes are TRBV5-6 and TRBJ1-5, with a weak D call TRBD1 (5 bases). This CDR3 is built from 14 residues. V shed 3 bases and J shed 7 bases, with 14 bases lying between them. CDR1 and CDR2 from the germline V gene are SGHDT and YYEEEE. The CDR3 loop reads CASSSGSWGQPQHF. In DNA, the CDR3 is TGTGCCAGCAGCTCCGGGTCGTGGGGGCAGCCCCAGCATTTT. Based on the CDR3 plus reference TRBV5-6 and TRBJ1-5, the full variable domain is DAGVTQSPTHLIKTRGQQVTLRCSPKSGHDTVSWYQQALGQGPQFIFQYYEEEERQRGNFPDRFSGHQFPNYSSELNVNALLLGDSALYLCASSSGSWGQPQHFGDGTRLSIL.

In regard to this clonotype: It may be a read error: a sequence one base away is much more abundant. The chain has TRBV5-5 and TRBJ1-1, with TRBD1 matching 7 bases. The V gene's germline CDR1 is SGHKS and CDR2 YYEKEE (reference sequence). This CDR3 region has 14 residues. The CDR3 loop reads CAGSFWGQYSEAFF. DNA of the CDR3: TGTGCCGGCAGCTTCTGGGGACAGTACAGTGAAGCTTTCTTT.

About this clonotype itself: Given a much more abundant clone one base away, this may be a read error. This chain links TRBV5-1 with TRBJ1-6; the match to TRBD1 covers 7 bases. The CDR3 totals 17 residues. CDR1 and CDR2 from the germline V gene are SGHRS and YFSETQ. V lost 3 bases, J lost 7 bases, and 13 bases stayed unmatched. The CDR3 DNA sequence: TGCGCCAGCAGCTCGGGGACAGTTCTTCTGCAGAATTCACCCCTCCACTTT. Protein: CASSSGTVLLQNSPLHF.

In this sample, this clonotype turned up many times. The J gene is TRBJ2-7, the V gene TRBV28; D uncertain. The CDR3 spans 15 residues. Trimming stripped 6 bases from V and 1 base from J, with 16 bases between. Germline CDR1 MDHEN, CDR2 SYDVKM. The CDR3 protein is CASSLPAGLSYEQYF. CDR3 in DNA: TGTGCCAGCAGCCTCCCGGCCGGGCTTTCCTACGAGCAGTACTTC.

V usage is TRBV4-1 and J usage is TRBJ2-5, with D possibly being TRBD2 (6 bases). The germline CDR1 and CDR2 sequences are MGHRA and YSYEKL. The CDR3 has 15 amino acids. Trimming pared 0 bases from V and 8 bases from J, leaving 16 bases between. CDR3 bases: TGCGCCAGCAGCCAAGATGGGCTAGCGAGATTAACCCAGTACTTC. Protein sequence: CASSQDGLARLTQYF.

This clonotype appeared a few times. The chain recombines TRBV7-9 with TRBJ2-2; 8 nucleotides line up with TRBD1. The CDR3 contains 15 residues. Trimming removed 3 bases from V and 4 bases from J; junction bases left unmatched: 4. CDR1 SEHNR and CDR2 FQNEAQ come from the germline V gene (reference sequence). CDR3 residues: CASSLDRATTGELFF. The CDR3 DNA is TGTGCCAGCAGCTTGGACAGGGCAACCACCGGGGAGCTGTTTTTT. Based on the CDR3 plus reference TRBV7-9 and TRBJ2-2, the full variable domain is DTGVSQNPRHKITKRGQNVTFRCDPISEHNRLYWYRQTLGQGPEFLTYFQNEAQLEKSRLLSDRFSAERPKGSFSTLEIQRTEQGDSAMYLCASSLDRATTGELFFGEGSRLTVL.

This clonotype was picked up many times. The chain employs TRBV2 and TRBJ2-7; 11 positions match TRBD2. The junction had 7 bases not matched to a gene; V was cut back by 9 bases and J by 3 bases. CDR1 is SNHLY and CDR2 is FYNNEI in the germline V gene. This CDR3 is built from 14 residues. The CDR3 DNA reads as TGTGCCAGACGGCTAGCGGGGGGCAACTACGAGCAGTACTTC. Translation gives CARRLAGGNYEQYF.

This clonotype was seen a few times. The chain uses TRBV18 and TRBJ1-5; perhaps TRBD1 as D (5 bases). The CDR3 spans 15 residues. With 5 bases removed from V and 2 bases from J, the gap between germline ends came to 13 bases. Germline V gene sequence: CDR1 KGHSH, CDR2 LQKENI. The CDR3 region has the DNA TGTGCCAGCTCATATTCAGGGAACGGCAATCAGCCCCAGCATTTT. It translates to CASSYSGNGNQPQHF.

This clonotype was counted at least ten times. CDR3 in DNA: TGTGCCTGGGAAACAGGGGGTAATCAGCCCCAGCATTTT. Its protein product is CAWETGGNQPQHF. The chain carries TRBV30 and TRBJ1-5; TRBD1 agrees at 8 bases. The CDR3 is 13 amino acids. CDR1 is GTSNPN and CDR2 is SVGIG in the germline V gene (reference sequence). The J segment lost 4 bases and the V segment lost 5 bases, leaving 4 bases of the junction unmatched.

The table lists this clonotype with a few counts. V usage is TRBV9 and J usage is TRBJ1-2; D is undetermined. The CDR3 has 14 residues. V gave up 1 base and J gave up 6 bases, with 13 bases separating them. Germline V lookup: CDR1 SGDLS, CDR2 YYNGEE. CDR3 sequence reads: CASSVFGGFDGYTF. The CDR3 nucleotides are TGTGCCAGCAGCGTATTCGGAGGGTTTGATGGCTACACCTTC.